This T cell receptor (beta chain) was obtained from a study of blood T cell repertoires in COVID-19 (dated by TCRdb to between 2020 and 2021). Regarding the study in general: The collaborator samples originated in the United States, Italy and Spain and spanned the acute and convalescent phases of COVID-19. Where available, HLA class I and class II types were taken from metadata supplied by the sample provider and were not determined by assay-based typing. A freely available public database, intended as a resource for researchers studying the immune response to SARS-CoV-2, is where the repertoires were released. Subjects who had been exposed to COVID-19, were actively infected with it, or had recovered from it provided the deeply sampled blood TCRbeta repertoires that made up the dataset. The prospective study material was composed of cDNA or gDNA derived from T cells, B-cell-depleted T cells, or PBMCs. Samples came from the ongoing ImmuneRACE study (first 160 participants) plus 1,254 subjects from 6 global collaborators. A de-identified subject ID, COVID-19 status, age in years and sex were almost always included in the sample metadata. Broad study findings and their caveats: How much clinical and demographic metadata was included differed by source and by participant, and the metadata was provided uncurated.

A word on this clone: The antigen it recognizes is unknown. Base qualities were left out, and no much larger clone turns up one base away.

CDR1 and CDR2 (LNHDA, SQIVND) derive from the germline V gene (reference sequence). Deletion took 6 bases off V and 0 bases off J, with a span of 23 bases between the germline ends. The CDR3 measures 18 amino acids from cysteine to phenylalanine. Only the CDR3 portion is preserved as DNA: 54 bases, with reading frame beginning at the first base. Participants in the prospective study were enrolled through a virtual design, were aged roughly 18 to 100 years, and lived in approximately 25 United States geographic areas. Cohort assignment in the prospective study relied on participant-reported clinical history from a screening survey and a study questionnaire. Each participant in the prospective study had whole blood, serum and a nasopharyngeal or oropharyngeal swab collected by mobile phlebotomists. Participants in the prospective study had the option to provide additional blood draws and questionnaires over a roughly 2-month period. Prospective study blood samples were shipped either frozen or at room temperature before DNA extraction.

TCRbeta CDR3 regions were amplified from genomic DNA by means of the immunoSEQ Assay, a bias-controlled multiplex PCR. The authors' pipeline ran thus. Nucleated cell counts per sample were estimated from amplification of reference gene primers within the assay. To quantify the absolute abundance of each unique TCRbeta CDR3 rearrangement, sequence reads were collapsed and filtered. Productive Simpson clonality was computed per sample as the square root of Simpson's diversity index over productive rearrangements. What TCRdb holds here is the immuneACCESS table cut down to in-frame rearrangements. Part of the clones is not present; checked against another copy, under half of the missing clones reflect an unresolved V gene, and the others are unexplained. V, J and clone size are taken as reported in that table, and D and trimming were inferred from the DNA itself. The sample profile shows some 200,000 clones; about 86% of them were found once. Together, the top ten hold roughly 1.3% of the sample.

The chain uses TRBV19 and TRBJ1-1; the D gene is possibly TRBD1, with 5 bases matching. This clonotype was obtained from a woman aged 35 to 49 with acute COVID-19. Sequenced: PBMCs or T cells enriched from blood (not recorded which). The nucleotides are TGTGCCAGTAGCCCCCTGAGTTTCGCAGGGAAGGTGAACACTGAAGCTTTCTTT. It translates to CASSPLSFAGKVNTEAFF.